Listed below are T cell receptor beta chains from one sample, sequenced in a study of stem cell transplantation in POMP-related autoinflammatory disease. Profiling relied on immunoSEQ multiplex PCR, and the TCRdb table lists in-frame clones only, not all of them. The table lists more than 20,000 clones, 80% to 85% of them singletons, with around 2.6% in the top ten. Sample: CD4+ T cells from PBMCs, taken before stem cell transplantation. The receptors were gathered from a human donor with POMP-related autoinflammation and immune dysregulation (PRAID). CDR3s include the opening cysteine and the closing phenylalanine or tryptophan. Each record gives: D gene, J gene, V gene, clone size, CDR3 protein, CDR3 DNA. A D gene is named only where the DNA matches it firmly. Only some rows state a clone size, as once, few, many or a class for expanded clones.

>TRBD2|TRBJ2-7|TRBV18|few
CASSPQELAGESYEQYF
TGTGCCAGCTCACCACAGGAACTAGCGGGAGAGTCCTACGAGCAGTACTTC
>TRBD1|TRBJ2-1|TRBV6-5|.
CASSIYRGSTDEQFF
TGTGCCAGCAGTATATACAGGGGATCAACAGATGAGCAGTTCTTC
>TRBD2|TRBJ2-5|TRBV9|.
CASSPPTSGRETQYF
TGTGCCAGCAGCCCTCCGACTAGCGGGAGGGAGACCCAGTACTTC
>TRBD1|TRBJ1-4|TRBV27|.
CASSLIPGGEKLFF
TGTGCCAGCAGTTTAATCCCAGGGGGTGAAAAACTGTTTTTT
>.|TRBJ2-2|TRBV2|.
CASRSFTVNTGELFF
TGTGCCAGCCGTTCCTTCACAGTGAACACCGGGGAGCTGTTTTTT
>.|TRBJ2-7|TRBV27|.
CASSLQGSYEQYF
TGTGCCAGCAGTTTACAGGGGTCCTACGAGCAGTACTTC
>TRBD1|TRBJ2-5|TRBV6-6|.
CATADRRTQGTQYF
TGTGCCACCGCGGACAGGCGAACTCAGGGAACCCAGTACTTC
>TRBD1|TRBJ1-2|TRBV27|.
CASSSGRSDRTNYGYTF
TGTGCCAGCAGCTCCGGCAGGTCGGACAGGACGAACTATGGCTACACCTTC
>.|TRBJ1-1|TRBV6-5|.
CASNSPNTEAFF
TGTGCCAGCAATTCACCGAACACTGAAGCTTTCTTT
>.|TRBJ2-2|TRBV5-8|once
CASSSTGLRTGELFF
TGTGCCAGCAGCTCTACAGGGTTGCGCACCGGGGAGCTGTTTTTT
>.|TRBJ2-2|TRBV2|.
CASSEGNTGELFF
TGTGCCAGCAGTGAAGGGAACACCGGGGAGCTGTTTTTT
>.|TRBJ1-5|TRBV5-8|few
CASSLDGPGQPQHF
TGTGCCAGCAGCTTGGATGGTCCCGGTCAGCCCCAGCATTTT
>.|TRBJ1-1|TRBV7-9|few
CASRVGRGNTEAFF
TGTGCCAGCAGGGTAGGACGGGGGAACACTGAAGCTTTCTTT
>TRBD1|TRBJ2-7|TRBV27|.
CASSPDPDRVHYEQYF
TGTGCCAGCAGCCCCGACCCAGACAGGGTTCACTACGAGCAGTACTTC
>TRBD1|TRBJ1-2|TRBV27|.
CASSLSGTGGSFGYTF
TGTGCCAGCAGTTTATCTGGGACAGGGGGAAGTTTTGGCTACACCTTC
>TRBD2|TRBJ2-1|TRBV2|.
CASLRLAGHNEQFF
TGTGCCAGCCTGCGACTAGCGGGTCACAATGAGCAGTTCTTC
>.|TRBJ2-3|TRBV5-1|.
CASSFGDTQYF
TGCGCCAGCAGCTTCGGGGATACGCAGTATTTT
>TRBD2|TRBJ2-1|TRBV5-4|.
CASSLTLAGGHNEQFF
TGTGCCAGCAGCCTTACACTAGCGGGGGGGCACAATGAGCAGTTCTTC
>TRBD1|TRBJ1-6|TRBV6-6|once
CASSPLQGGNSPLHF
TGTGCCAGCAGTCCCCTCCAGGGGGGTAATTCACCCCTCCACTTT
>TRBD1|TRBJ1-6|TRBV6-5|few
CASTPHQGAQSPLHF
TGTGCCAGCACACCTCATCAGGGGGCGCAATCACCCCTCCACTTT
>.|TRBJ2-2|TRBV10-3|few
CAIQRGQPTGELFF
TGTGCCATCCAGCGCGGCCAACCCACCGGGGAGCTGTTTTTT
>TRBD2|TRBJ2-1|TRBV9|.
CASSETSGGYNEQFF
TGTGCCAGCAGCGAGACTAGCGGGGGGTACAATGAGCAGTTCTTC
>.|TRBJ2-7|TRBV2|few
CASREGYEQYF
TGTGCCAGCAGGGAGGGTTACGAGCAGTACTTC
>.|TRBJ1-2|TRBV5-1|.
CASSFAPTYGYTF
TGCGCCAGCAGCTTCGCCCCAACCTATGGCTACACCTTC
>.|TRBJ2-7|TRBV2|.
CASSQRGTYEQYF
TGTGCCAGCAGCCAGAGGGGGACCTACGAGCAGTACTTC
>.|TRBJ1-2|TRBV5-5|few
CASSPWGLDGYTF
TGTGCCAGCAGCCCCTGGGGGCTGGATGGCTACACCTTC
>.|TRBJ2-7|TRBV29-1|.
CSVGRTSSYEQYF
TGCAGCGTTGGGCGGACATCGTCCTACGAGCAGTACTTC
>TRBD2|TRBJ2-5|TRBV12-5|.
CASGLPQTSGRAGTQYF
TGTGCTAGTGGTTTGCCCCAGACTAGCGGGAGGGCCGGGACCCAGTACTTC
>TRBD1|TRBJ1-1|TRBV28|once
CASSPPGQGVTEAFF
TGTGCCAGCAGTCCCCCGGGACAGGGGGTAACTGAAGCTTTCTTT
>.|TRBJ1-1|TRBV5-8|.
CASSSWWGRVRTEAFF
TGTGCCAGCAGCTCCTGGTGGGGCAGGGTAAGAACTGAAGCTTTCTTT
>TRBD1|TRBJ1-2|TRBV18|few
CASSPRQGQGGYGYTF
TGTGCCAGCTCACCGAGACAGGGACAGGGGGGCTATGGCTACACCTTC